The next 8 T cell receptor beta chains were all read from a single sample in a study of patients and donors after allogeneic stem cell transplantation. In TCRdb, the RT-PCR reads were re-called with MiXCR into one record per CDR3 protein. This sample has roughly 880,000 distinct CDR3 sequences, with more than 15% found just once. Specimen: blood, either unsorted or a sorted T cell fraction (not recorded which). These receptors were obtained from a human donor who was either an allogeneic HSCT recipient or a stem cell or donor lymphocyte infusion donor (not recorded which). It is not recorded whose cells these are; they may come from a transplant donor.

V usage is TRBV7-7 and J usage is TRBJ2-5; possibly TRBD2 for D (5 bases). Germline CDR1 is SSHAT and CDR2 is FNYEAQ (reference sequence). The CDR3 has 15 amino acids. V was pared by 0 bases and J by 4 bases, with 12 bases between. The CDR3 loop reads CASSLALAYGETQYF. The CDR3 region has the DNA TGTGCCAGCAGCTTAGCCCTAGCATATGGAGAGACCCAGTACTTC.

The chain uses TRBV4-1 and TRBJ1-6, with D perhaps TRBD1 (5 bases). Germline loops: CDR1 MGHRA, CDR2 YSYEKL. The length of the CDR3 is 15 residues. The V end was cut by 5 bases, the J end by 9 bases, with 17 bases between. For the CDR3, the DNA is TGCGCCAGCAGCTTAGGGCCCTTGGGACGTTCACCCCTCCACTTT. Translating it yields CASSLGPLGRSPLHF.

This clonotype occurred a few times. The V call is TRBV4-1, the J call TRBJ2-7; no reliable D call. V lost 2 bases and J 0 bases, leaving 11 bases between the germline ends. This CDR3 spans 15 amino acids. The germline V gene encodes CDR1 MGHRA and CDR2 YSYEKL. The CDR3 protein is CASSQIIRSSYEQYF. CDR3 nucleotide sequence: TGCGCCAGCAGCCAAATAATTAGGAGCTCCTACGAGCAGTACTTC.

This chain uses TRBV19 with TRBJ1-1, with D hard to call. This CDR3 spans 15 amino acids. The germline V and J ends were trimmed by 5 bases and 0 bases, with 13 bases remaining between them. Germline assignment: CDR1 LNHDA and CDR2 SQIVND (reference sequence). DNA of the CDR3: TGTGCCAGTAGTTCCGGGAGGGCCTTGAACACTGAAGCTTTCTTT. It encodes CASSSGRALNTEAFF.

This clonotype was recorded many times. The J gene is TRBJ2-3, the V gene TRBV10-3; 7 bases match TRBD2. The CDR3 is 12 amino acids. Trimming removed 10 bases from V and 2 bases from J; junction bases left unmatched: 3. The germline V gene encodes CDR1 ENHRY and CDR2 SYGVKD. The CDR3 DNA sequence: TGTGCCAACAGCGGGGACACAGATACGCAGTATTTT. It encodes CANSGDTDTQYF.

V gene TRBV18 combines with J gene TRBJ2-3; maybe TRBD2 (6 bases). The CDR3 runs to 13 residues. The germline V gene has CDR1 KGHSH and CDR2 LQKENI. The ends were cut back, 3 bases at V and 5 bases at J, with 9 bases in the middle. CDR3 amino acids: CASSPLAQDTQYF. For the CDR3, the DNA is TGTGCCAGCTCACCCCTAGCGCAAGATACGCAGTATTTT.

The chain couples TRBV5-1 to TRBJ2-3; D may be TRBD2 (5 bases). Germline CDR1 reads SGHRS; CDR2 reads YFSETQ. This CDR3 spans 14 amino acids. The germline V and J ends were trimmed by 2 bases and 6 bases, with 13 bases remaining between them. CDR3 coding DNA: TGCGCCAGCAGCTTAACTAGTTATTTGGATACGCAGTATTTT. Translation: CASSLTSYLDTQYF.

This clonotype appeared many times. The rearrangement joins TRBV12-3 or TRBV12-4 to TRBJ2-1; 13 positions match TRBD2. CDR3 size: 18 residues. J was trimmed by 2 bases and V by 4 bases; bases with no gene match: 8. CDR3 sequence: CASSSPGLAGLAYNEQFF. CDR3 bases: TGTGCCAGCAGTTCTCCGGGACTAGCGGGGCTAGCCTACAATGAGCAGTTCTTC.